This T cell receptor beta chain was identified during a study of sequential checkpoint blockade in melanoma. Assay used: immunoSEQ multiplex PCR; TCRdb lists only in-frame clones, some missing. The sample yields approximately 3,300 clones, roughly three fifths seen once. The CDR3 runs to 16 residues. Germline V gene data show CDR1 as SGHVS and CDR2 as FQNEAQ. V was clipped by 4 bases and J by 7 bases; unmatched bases: 12. Treatment reported: randomized to nivolumab then ipilimumab (arm A) or the reverse (arm B). The chain links TRBV7-8 to TRBJ2-7, with 11 bases identical to TRBD2. This receptor was taken from a human donor with melanoma. Sequencing used CD8+ T cells sorted from blood (inferred from file names), obtained from a patient given nivolumab and ipilimumab in sequence. The CDR3 nucleotides read TGTGCCAGCAGCTCCTACCCGGGACTAGCGGTCCAAGAGCAGTACTTC. Translation: CASSSYPGLAVQEQYF.